The 28 T cell receptor beta chains below all came from one sample that was sequenced in a study of CD4 and CD8 cells across lung adenocarcinoma regions. TCRdb analysed the PCR reads with MiXCR anew, one entry per CDR3 protein. The sample yields some 16,000 distinct CDR3 sequences, 45% to 70% seen once. The sample comprised CD8+ T cells from the center of a lung tumor. Receptors were obtained from a female donor with lung adenocarcinoma. The CD4 and CD8 labels of this study may be unreliable.

The chain joins TRBV25-1 to TRBJ2-3, with D perhaps matching TRBD1 or TRBD2 (6 bases each). The J call may be wrong; the DNA end is better matched by TRBJ2-5. CDR3 length equals 16 residues. Germline CDR1 and CDR2: MGHDK and SYGVNS. The CDR3 DNA follows: TGTGCCAGCGGGGGGTACGGGGGCCAGGGATCAGATACCCAGTACTTC. Encoded protein: CASGGYGGQGSDTQYF.

This clonotype occurred many times. The chain joins TRBV6-1 to TRBJ1-5, with D hard to call. V was clipped by 5 bases and J by 3 bases, with 11 bases between them. This CDR3 contains 14 residues. The germline gives CDR1 MNHNS, CDR2 SASEGT. As DNA, the CDR3 is TGTGCCAGCAGTCCGTCGAGGTCCAATCAGCCCCAGCATTTT. Its translation: CASSPSRSNQPQHF.

This chain uses TRBV27 with TRBJ2-1, with 8 bases that match TRBD1. Near its end, the DNA agrees better with TRBJ2-7, so the J call may be wrong. CDR3 length equals 17 residues. The V gene's germline CDR1 is MNHEY and CDR2 SMNVEV (reference sequence). The CDR3 region has the DNA TGTGCCAGCAGTTTATCCCGAAGACAGGGGAATATGTACGAGCAGTACTTC. Its protein product is CASSLSRRQGNMYEQYF.

The V and J genes are TRBV6-5 and TRBJ2-3; D unresolved. Germline loops: CDR1 MNHEY, CDR2 SVGAGI. Trimming removed 0 bases from V and 2 bases from J, with 12 bases in between. The CDR3 length is 16 residues. CDR3 amino acids: CASSYSSPRNTDTQYF. In DNA form, the CDR3 reads TGTGCCAGCAGTTACTCGTCACCACGAAACACAGATACGCAGTATTTT.

The sample holds many counts of this clonotype. The chain recombines TRBV7-2 with TRBJ1-2; 7 positions match TRBD1. Germline assignment: CDR1 SGHTA and CDR2 FQGNSA. This CDR3 is built from 12 residues. V was pared by 7 bases and J by 4 bases, with 3 bases of the junction left unmatched. The CDR3 bases are TGTGCCAGCACGAGACAGGGCTATGGCTACACCTTC. It codes for CASTRQGYGYTF.

Concerning this clonotype: The junction shows a germline mismatch at one end, possibly a read error. The chain employs TRBV6-1 and TRBJ2-3; TRBD1 agrees at 7 bases. Germline V lookup: CDR1 MNHNS, CDR2 SASEGT. The CDR3 loop spans 16 amino acids. CDR3 region: CASSPRGQPTTNMQYF. CDR3 bases: TGTGCCAGCAGTCCTAGGGGGCAGCCAACCACAAATATGCAGTATTTC.

This clonotype came up once. This chain uses TRBV27 with TRBJ1-2; tentative D call: TRBD1 (6 bases). V lost 6 bases and J 5 bases, leaving 19 bases between the germline ends. CDR3 size: 15 residues. Germline V gene data show CDR1 as MNHEY and CDR2 as SMNVEV (reference sequence). CDR3 nucleotide sequence: TGTGCCAGCAGCCCCACCCGGGGGGGGCCTTATGGCTACACCTTC. Amino acid sequence: CASSPTRGGPYGYTF.

About this clonotype: Its ends do not fully match the called genes, so a read error is possible. The rearrangement links TRBV10-3 to TRBJ2-1, with TRBD2 identical over 8 bases. The CDR3 extends over 14 amino acids. Germline V lookup: CDR1 ENHRY, CDR2 SYGVKD. CDR3 sequence (DNA): TGTGCGGGGAGCGGGGGCACTAACCCAGAGACGCAGTATTTC. Encoded protein: CAGSGGTNPETQYF.

The chain joins TRBV4-1 to TRBJ2-4, with 8 positions matching TRBD2. Germline V gene sequence: CDR1 MGHRA, CDR2 YSYEKL. V shed 4 bases, J shed 8 bases, and the junction held 19 bases outside the gene matches. This CDR3 region has 18 residues. The chain's CDR3 is CASSRGDGGGGATDIQYF. In DNA form, the CDR3 reads TGCGCCAGCAGCCGAGGAGACGGGGGGGGGGGAGCCACAGACATTCAGTACTTC.

In its sample, this clonotype was seen a few times. The chain recombines TRBV20-1 with TRBJ2-3; 12 bases map to TRBD2. Germline CDR1 and CDR2: DFQATT and SNEGSKA (reference sequence). Germline trimming cut 6 bases from V and 2 bases from J; bases unmatched to any gene: 6. This CDR3 is built from 15 residues. The CDR3 region has the DNA TGCAGTGCCGACCGACTAGCGGGGGACACAGATACGCAGTATTTT. This translates into CSADRLAGDTDTQYF.

The J gene is TRBJ1-2, the V gene TRBV6-1; 7 nucleotides match TRBD1. CDR3 length: 16 residues. Germline V lookup: CDR1 MNHNS, CDR2 SASEGT. With 2 bases clipped from V and 5 bases from J, the junction kept 11 bases outside the gene matches. CDR3 loop: CASSETRSGTEYGYTF. DNA of the CDR3: TGTGCCAGCAGTGAAACGAGAAGCGGGACAGAATATGGCTACACCTTC.

This clonotype has more than one count but fewer than ten. The chain combines TRBV6-1 with TRBJ2-7, with D perhaps assigned TRBD1 or TRBD2 (7 bases each). Germline loops: CDR1 MNHNS, CDR2 SASEGT. V lost 2 bases, J lost 3 bases, and 23 bases lay in between. The CDR3 is 18 amino acids. The CDR3 sequence: CASSEIGRGEIAGYEQYF. The DNA of the CDR3 is TGTGCCAGCAGTGAAATCGGCAGGGGGGAGATAGCGGGCTACGAGCAGTACTTC.

The chain carries TRBV27 and TRBJ1-2, with D unclear. Deletions cut 3 bases from V and 4 bases from J, with 12 bases between. Germline CDR1 MNHEY, CDR2 SMNVEV (reference sequence). The CDR3 has 14 residues. The chain's CDR3 is CASSFSGLSYGYTF. The CDR3 DNA is TGTGCCAGCAGTTTTTCAGGTCTCTCCTATGGCTACACCTTC.

The rearrangement links TRBV6-5 to TRBJ2-3; perhaps TRBD1 as D (6 bases). The V gene's germline CDR1 is MNHEY and CDR2 SVGAGI. CDR3 length: 17 residues. Trimming shortened V by 0 bases and J by 11 bases, and 24 bases separated the two germline ends. Here the CDR3 DNA reads TGTGCCAGCAGTTACTCGGGGGCGGGTGTGAACACAGGGAAGCAGTATTTT. It codes for CASSYSGAGVNTGKQYF.

In this sample, this clonotype turned up many times. This chain links TRBV27 with TRBJ1-1, with D perhaps TRBD1 (5 bases). The CDR3 runs to 14 residues. CDR1 is MNHEY, CDR2 SMNVEV, per germline (reference sequence). Trimming removed 5 bases from V and 0 bases from J, with 10 bases in between. CDR3 sequence reads: CASSQPGLNTEAFF. For the CDR3, the DNA is TGTGCCAGCAGTCAACCAGGGCTGAACACTGAAGCTTTCTTT.

This clonotype was seen at least ten times. This sequence joins TRBV10-3 and TRBJ1-1, with D maybe TRBD1 (5 bases). Trimming took off 6 bases at V and 4 bases at J, with 15 bases between the two ends. This CDR3 has 14 amino acids. Germline V gene sequence: CDR1 ENHRY, CDR2 SYGVKD. In nucleotides, the CDR3 is TGTGCCATCAGGGTCCTGGGGCAGGCCACTGAAGCTTTCTTT. Its translation is CAIRVLGQATEAFF.

The sample holds a few counts of this clonotype. The V call is TRBV4-2, the J call TRBJ1-2; D gene unclear. V was cut by 4 bases and J by 6 bases, with 9 bases left in between. Germline V CDR1 and CDR2: LGHNA, YNFKEQ. This CDR3 has 12 amino acids. The CDR3 sequence: CASSRSWDGYTF. In DNA, the CDR3 is TGTGCCAGCAGCCGAAGTTGGGATGGCTACACCTTC.

This clonotype was observed a handful of times. The genes are TRBV3-1 and TRBJ1-3; tentative D call: TRBD1 (6 bases). Trimming removed 6 bases from V and 1 base from J, with 13 bases in between. CDR1 is LGHDT, CDR2 YNNKEL, per germline (reference sequence). CDR3 length equals 15 residues. In DNA form, the CDR3 reads TGTGCCAGCAGTCACAGGGAGTCTTCTGGAAACACCATATATTTT. Translated, it gives CASSHRESSGNTIYF.

A note on this clonotype: One junction end disagrees with the germline gene, perhaps due to a read error. The genes are TRBV6-1 and TRBJ2-4; 10 bases agree with TRBD2. The CDR3 extends over 16 amino acids. Germline assignment: CDR1 MNHNS and CDR2 SASEGT. CDR3 sequence (DNA): TGTGCCAGCCGCAACCCGAGCGGGGGGGCCAAAGACATGCAGTACTTT. Its translation is CASRNPSGGAKDMQYF.

In this sample, this clonotype turned up a few times. V gene TRBV10-2 combines with J gene TRBJ2-1; 8 bases are a match to TRBD2. Germline assignment: CDR1 WSHSY and CDR2 SAAADI. This CDR3 has 13 residues. J was trimmed by 8 bases and V by 7 bases; bases with no gene match: 7. The CDR3 nucleotides read TGCGCCAGCAATTTAGCGGGGAGCGATGAGCAGTTCTTC. This gives the protein CASNLAGSDEQFF.

A note on this clonotype: An end of the junction differs from the germline gene, which may be a read error. The chain couples TRBV6-1 to TRBJ2-3; tentative D call: TRBD2 (6 bases). Germline lookup yields CDR1 MNHNS and CDR2 SASEGT. CDR3 size: 15 residues. The CDR3 nucleotides are TGTGCCAGCAGTCCGGGGCGGGGAGGCCAAGACATTCAGTATTTC. This codes for CASSPGRGGQDIQYF.

Comment on this clonotype: A read error may produce the germline difference seen at one junction end. In nucleotides, the CDR3 is TGTGGCAGCACGGGGCTGGGAGGCAAAAACACTCAGTACTTC. Its protein is CGSTGLGGKNTQYF. The chain combines TRBV27 with TRBJ2-4; TRBD2 might be the D (6 bases). The CDR3 consists of 14 residues. Per the germline V gene, CDR1 is MNHEY and CDR2 is SMNVEV (reference sequence).

The V gene is TRBV10-2, the J gene TRBJ2-1; 7 nucleotides line up with TRBD2. V was pared by 7 bases and J by 9 bases, with 12 bases of the junction left unmatched. Per the germline V gene, CDR1 is WSHSY and CDR2 is SAAADI. This CDR3 has 14 amino acids. CDR3 DNA sequence: TGCGCCAGCACGCCGGGAGGAGCCCCCATTGAGCAGTTCTTC. Translating gives CASTPGGAPIEQFF.

The V call is TRBV9, the J call TRBJ2-5; the D gene is possibly TRBD1 (6 bases). Trimming left V 4 bases short and J 4 bases short, with 17 bases between. This CDR3 comprises 15 residues. The germline V gene has CDR1 SGDLS and CDR2 YYNGEE. CDR3 residues: CASSLGQPGGETQYF. The CDR3 nucleotides read TGTGCCAGCAGCTTAGGACAGCCTGGGGGAGAGACCCAGTACTTC. Full variable domain (missing parts from reference TRBV9 and TRBJ2-5): DSGVTQTPKHLITATGQRVTLRCSPRSGDLSVYWYQQSLDQGLQFLIQYYNGEERAKGNILERFSAQQFPDLHSELNLSSLELGDSALYFCASSLGQPGGETQYFGPGTRLLVL.

In the case of this clonotype: A read error may account for a junction end that differs from germline. The chain carries TRBV6-1 and TRBJ2-4, with unresolved D. The CDR3 spans 12 residues. Germline CDR1 MNHNS, CDR2 SASEGT. The CDR3 is CASSGAKNTQYF. The CDR3, as DNA: TGTGCCAGCAGTGGAGCCAAAAACACTCAGTATTTC.

The J gene is TRBJ2-5, the V gene TRBV6-1; D unclear. The J call may not be correct, given that the DNA end is closer to TRBJ2-7. The germline CDR1 and CDR2 sequences are MNHNS and SASEGT. The CDR3 is 14 residues long. CDR3 loop: CASSGGLHSYEQYF. CDR3 coding DNA: TGTGCCAGCAGTGGCGGCCTTCACTCCTACGAGCAGTACTTC.

The chain has TRBV4-1 and TRBJ2-1; 8 nucleotides line up with TRBD1. Losses at the gene ends were 0 bases for V and 5 bases for J; bases not matched to a gene: 9. This CDR3 spans 17 amino acids. From germline, CDR1 is MGHRA and CDR2 YSYEKL. The chain's CDR3 is CASSQDTRTGFHNEQFF. As DNA, the CDR3 is TGCGCCAGCAGCCAAGATACAAGGACAGGGTTCCACAATGAGCAGTTCTTC.

This clonotype was found once. The chain links TRBV6-1 to TRBJ2-4; either TRBD1 or TRBD2 may supply D (5 bases each). The V gene's germline CDR1 is MNHNS and CDR2 SASEGT. Trimming took off 4 bases at V and 13 bases at J, with 29 bases between the two ends. The CDR3 length is 17 residues. This CDR3 is CASSAGLRGPHQGFQYF. CDR3 nucleotide sequence: TGTGCCAGCAGTGCGGGGCTCCGAGGCCCACACCAAGGGTTCCAGTACTTC.